The 15 T cell receptor beta chains listed next were all sequenced from one sample in a study of T cells in Graves' hyperthyroidism and ophthalmopathy. Amplification yielded TCR beta CDR3 regions, with RNA transcripts as the source. An initial round of RT-PCR targeting the TCR CDR3 relied on the HTBI primer set. TCRdb re-called the multiplex PCR reads with MiXCR, one entry per CDR3 protein. The sample lists over 700,000 distinct CDR3 sequences; 15% to 20% were seen once. Sequenced material: blood. Receptors were obtained from a woman aged 50 to 60 with Graves' hyperthyroidism that later progressed to Graves' ophthalmopathy.

This clonotype turned up a few times. The CDR3 spells CASSLYTAGEDTQYF. The CDR3 DNA is TGTGCCAGCAGCTTATACACGGCGGGAGAGGATACGCAGTATTTT. The chain employs TRBV7-2 and TRBJ2-3, with 7 bases identical to TRBD2. CDR1 is SGHTA and CDR2 is FQGNSA in the germline V gene. This CDR3 contains 15 residues. V trimming: 2 bases; J trimming: 6 bases; junction bases outside the gene matches: 8.

This clonotype was seen a handful of times. The V call is TRBV11-2, the J call TRBJ2-1, with 7 bases matching TRBD1. The CDR3 is 14 amino acids. V was clipped by 5 bases and J by 4 bases; unmatched bases: 5. Germline V CDR1 and CDR2: SGHAT, FQNNGV. CDR3 nucleotide sequence: TGTGCCAGCAGCCCAACGGACAGGTACAATGAGCAGTTCTTC. Its translation: CASSPTDRYNEQFF.

The sample holds many counts of this clonotype. The V and J genes are TRBV12-3 or TRBV12-4 and TRBJ1-2, with a possible D match to TRBD1 (6 bases). Trimming took 6 bases from V and 3 from J, leaving 11 bases between them. CDR3 length equals 13 residues. CDR3 loop: CASRPDSYYGYTF. The CDR3 DNA follows: TGTGCCAGCAGGCCGGACAGTTACTATGGCTACACCTTC.

This clonotype was detected many times. V is TRBV6-1 and J is TRBJ2-2, with TRBD2 as a possible D gene (7 bases). The V and J ends lost 6 bases and 0 bases respectively, with 14 bases between them. The CDR3 runs 16 residues. Germline loops: CDR1 MNHNS, CDR2 SASEGT. The CDR3 DNA reads as TGTGCCAGCAGCGCCCGGGGGGCCACGAACACCGGGGAGCTGTTTTTT. Translated, it gives CASSARGATNTGELFF.

The rearrangement links TRBV7-6 to TRBJ2-7, with unresolved D. The length of the CDR3 is 13 residues. V lost 5 bases and J 0 bases, leaving 8 bases between the germline ends. Per germline, CDR1 SGHVS and CDR2 FNYEAQ. The CDR3 here is CASSHYSSYEQYF. The CDR3 nucleotides are TGTGCCAGCAGCCACTACAGCTCCTACGAGCAGTACTTC.

This clonotype came up a few times. The rearrangement uses TRBV11-2 and TRBJ1-3; D may be TRBD1 (5 bases). The V and J ends lost 0 bases and 2 bases respectively, with 8 bases between them. From germline, CDR1 is SGHAT and CDR2 FQNNGV. The CDR3 has 15 residues. Here the CDR3 DNA reads TGTGCCAGCAGCTTAGAACAGGTTACTGGAAACACCATATATTTT. Translation gives CASSLEQVTGNTIYF. Together with reference TRBV11-2 and TRBJ1-3, the CDR3 gives the full variable domain: EAGVAQSPRYKIIEKRQSVAFWCNPISGHATLYWYQQILGQGPKLLIQFQNNGVVDDSQLPKDRFSAERLKGVDSTLKIQPAKLEDSAVYLCASSLEQVTGNTIYFGEGSWLTVV.

This chain joins TRBV6-1 and TRBJ1-5; TRBD1 agrees at 9 bases. Germline V gene data show CDR1 as MNHNS and CDR2 as SASEGT. J lost 0 bases, V lost 5 bases, and 2 bases had no gene match. The CDR3 consists of 15 residues. CDR3 DNA sequence: TGTGCCAGCAGTAGGGACAGGGATAGCAATCAGCCCCAGCATTTT. This gives the protein CASSRDRDSNQPQHF.

This clonotype has only a few counts. The rearrangement links TRBV5-1 to TRBJ2-2; TRBD1 matches 7 bases. The germline V gene has CDR1 SGHRS and CDR2 YFSETQ. The CDR3 contains 14 residues. V was pared by 6 bases and J by 4 bases, with 6 bases of the junction left unmatched. The CDR3 nucleotides read TGCGCCAGCACCACTCACAGGGGCACCGGGGAGCTGTTTTTT. Amino acid sequence: CASTTHRGTGELFF.

The chain joins TRBV10-3 to TRBJ1-1; D might be TRBD1 (6 bases). V lost 11 bases to trimming and J lost 6 bases, with 19 bases between them. Per germline, CDR1 ENHRY and CDR2 SYGVKD. The CDR3 sequence is 13 residues long. The CDR3 DNA follows: TGTGCCGTTATACCAGGGGAAGGGGCTGAAGCTTTCTTT. Protein sequence: CAVIPGEGAEAFF.

The rearrangement links TRBV7-9 to TRBJ2-7, with TRBD1 matching over 7 bases. Per germline, CDR1 SEHNR and CDR2 FQNEAQ (reference sequence). Germline trimming cut 5 bases from V and 4 bases from J; bases unmatched to any gene: 8. CDR3 length: 14 amino acids. CDR3 loop: CASSRGTVLYEQYF. The CDR3 DNA sequence: TGTGCCAGCAGCCGAGGGACAGTATTGTACGAGCAGTACTTC. Using reference TRBV7-9 and TRBJ2-7 for the parts outside the CDR3, the full variable domain is DTGVSQNPRHKITKRGQNVTFRCDPISEHNRLYWYRQTLGQGPEFLTYFQNEAQLEKSRLLSDRFSAERPKGSFSTLEIQRTEQGDSAMYLCASSRGTVLYEQYFGPGTRLTVT.

The rearrangement uses TRBV7-2 and TRBJ1-5, with a possible D match to TRBD1 (6 bases). Germline V lookup: CDR1 SGHTA, CDR2 FQGNSA. The V end lost 1 base, the J end lost 3 bases, and 10 bases lay between the germline ends. CDR3 length: 15 amino acids. The CDR3 region is CASSLDRDYNQPQHF. DNA for the CDR3: TGTGCCAGCAGCTTAGACAGGGATTACAATCAGCCCCAGCATTTT.

This clonotype was counted only a few times. The chain combines TRBV3-1 with TRBJ2-5, with 9 nucleotides matching TRBD1. There are 18 residues in the CDR3. Per germline, CDR1 LGHDT and CDR2 YNNKEL (reference sequence). The trim removed 8 bases at V and 1 base at J, leaving 17 bases unmatched. The CDR3: CASLRTTTGQGFQETQYF. The CDR3 DNA is TGTGCCAGCCTTAGAACAACCACGGGACAGGGCTTCCAAGAGACCCAGTACTTC.

This clonotype came up many times. V and J are TRBV18 and TRBJ1-2, with TRBD1 as a possible D gene (6 bases). CDR1 and CDR2 (germline): KGHSH, LQKENI. The CDR3 is made up of 13 amino acids. Trimming pared 8 bases from V and 3 bases from J, leaving 13 bases between. CDR3 coding DNA: TGTGCCAGCAGTCCTCGGACAGACTATGGCTACACCTTC. Amino acids: CASSPRTDYGYTF.

This chain joins TRBV7-3 and TRBJ2-2; D is undetermined. V shed 2 bases and J shed 4 bases, with 11 bases lying between them. CDR1 is SGHTA and CDR2 is FQGTGA in the germline V gene. The CDR3 extends over 15 amino acids. CDR3 sequence (DNA): TGTGCCAGCAGCTTACTTATGGGTGGCACCGGGGAGCTGTTTTTT. This sequence encodes CASSLLMGGTGELFF.

On this clonotype itself: A much larger clone sits a single nucleotide away, making a read error possible. The chain recombines TRBV20-1 with TRBJ1-2, with D possibly being TRBD1 (6 bases). Germline CDR1 DFQATT, CDR2 SNEGSKA (reference sequence). This CDR3 region has 12 residues. The V end was cut by 3 bases, the J end by 6 bases, with 11 bases between. The CDR3: CSASSGADGYTF. In nucleotides, the CDR3 is TGCAGTGCTAGTTCAGGGGCCGATGGCTACACCTTC.